This TCR beta chain was identified in a study of spatial heterogeneity in lung cancer. The overall study: Sequenced were any available follow-up PBMC samples, which had been obtained a median of about two years after resection. Alpha-chain detections were consistently fewer than beta-chain detections among the sequences. In the raw reads, each unique TCR and UMI combination was present more than ten times on average.

Described time point: blood at routine non-recurrence follow-up after resection. CDR1 MNHEY and CDR2 SVGEGT come from the germline V gene. The V and J ends lost 5 bases and 3 bases, in that order; junction bases with no gene match: 10. This CDR3 comprises 15 residues. In the library, each TCR cDNA molecule bore its own unique molecular identifier. Each CDR3 protein is one row after TCRdb ran MiXCR on the 5' RACE reads. The table includes around 100,000 distinct CDR3 sequences, about a tenth detected once. This clonotype was observed many times. V is TRBV6-2 or TRBV6-3 and J is TRBJ2-7; 7 positions agree with TRBD2. This sequence was found in a female donor with early-stage non-small cell lung cancer. The material sequenced was PBMCs, taken at follow-up. CDR3 residues: CASSSLPSGRYEQYV. The CDR3 DNA follows: TGTGCCAGCAGTAGTCTACCTAGCGGCCGCTACGAGCAGTACGTC.